The T cell receptor (beta chain) described here comes from a study of T cells in Graves' hyperthyroidism and ophthalmopathy. Regarding the study as a whole: Ophthalmopathy and stable hyperthyroidism were separated by a 13 V-J model. Clonotypes that were expanded in thyroid above 0.001 mostly appeared in blood too. Ophthalmopathy prediction by the model preceded onset by a median roughly 6 months.

Trimming removed 6 bases at V and 6 bases at J, with 11 bases between. This CDR3 has 12 amino acids. Amplified TCR beta CDR3 regions came from RNA transcripts. A first-round RT-PCR of the TCR CDR3 used the HTBI primer set. TCRdb re-called the multiplex PCR reads with MiXCR, one entry per CDR3 protein. The table includes about 550,000 distinct CDR3 sequences, less than 25% detected once. This clonotype was picked up many times. Antigen specificity is unknown. Diagnoses rested on clinical symptoms, serum thyroxine and TRAb, thyroid ultrasound and orbital computed tomography. The source material was blood. This chain joins TRBV12-3 or TRBV12-4 and TRBJ1-1; D is unclear. The receptor was isolated from a man in his late teens or twenties with Graves' hyperthyroidism. CDR3 sequence reads: CASSPGNAEAFF. The CDR3 nucleotides read TGTGCCAGCAGCCCTGGGAATGCTGAAGCTTTCTTT.